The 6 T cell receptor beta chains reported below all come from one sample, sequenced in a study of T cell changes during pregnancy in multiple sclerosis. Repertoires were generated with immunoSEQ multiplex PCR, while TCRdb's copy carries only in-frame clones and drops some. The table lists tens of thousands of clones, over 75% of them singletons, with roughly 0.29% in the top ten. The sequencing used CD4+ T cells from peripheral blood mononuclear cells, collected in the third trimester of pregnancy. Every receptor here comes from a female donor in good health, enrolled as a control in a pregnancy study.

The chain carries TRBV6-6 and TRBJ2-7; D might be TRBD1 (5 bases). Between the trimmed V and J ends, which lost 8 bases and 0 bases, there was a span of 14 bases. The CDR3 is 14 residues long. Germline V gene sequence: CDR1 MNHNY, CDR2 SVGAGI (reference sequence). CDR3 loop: CASRSTGLSYEQYF. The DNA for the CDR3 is TGTGCCAGCCGCTCCACAGGTCTCTCCTACGAGCAGTACTTC.

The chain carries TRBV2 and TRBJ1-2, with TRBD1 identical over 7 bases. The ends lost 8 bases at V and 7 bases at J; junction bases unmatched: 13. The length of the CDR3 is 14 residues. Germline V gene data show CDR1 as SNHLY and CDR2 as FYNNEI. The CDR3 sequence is CASLGVRQGFGYTF. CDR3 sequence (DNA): TGTGCCAGCTTGGGGGTTAGACAGGGCTTTGGCTACACCTTC. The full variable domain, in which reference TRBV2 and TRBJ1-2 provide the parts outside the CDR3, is EPEVTQTPSHQVTQMGQEVILRCVPISNHLYFYWYRQILGQKVEFLVSFYNNEISEKSEIFDDQFSVERPDGSNFTLKIRSTKLEDSAMYFCASLGVRQGFGYTFGSGTRLTVV.

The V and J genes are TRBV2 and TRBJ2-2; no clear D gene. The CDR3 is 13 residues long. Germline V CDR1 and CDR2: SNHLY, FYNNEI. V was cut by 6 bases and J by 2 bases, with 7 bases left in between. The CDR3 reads CASSLENTGELFF. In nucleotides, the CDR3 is TGTGCCAGCAGCCTAGAAAACACCGGGGAGCTGTTTTTT.

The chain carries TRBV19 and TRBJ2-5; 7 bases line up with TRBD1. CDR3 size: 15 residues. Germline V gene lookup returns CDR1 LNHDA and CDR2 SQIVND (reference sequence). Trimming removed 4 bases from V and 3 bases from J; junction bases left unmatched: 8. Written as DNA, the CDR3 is TGTGCCAGTAGTAGGGACAGAGGAAAAAAAGAGACCCAGTACTTC. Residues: CASSRDRGKKETQYF.

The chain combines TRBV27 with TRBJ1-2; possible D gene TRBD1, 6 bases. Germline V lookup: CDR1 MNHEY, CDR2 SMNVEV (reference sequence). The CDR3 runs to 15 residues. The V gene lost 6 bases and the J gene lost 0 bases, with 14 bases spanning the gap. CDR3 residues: CASRTRGGANYGYTF. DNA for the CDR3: TGTGCCAGCAGGACTCGAGGGGGGGCTAACTATGGCTACACCTTC.

The CDR3 bases are TGTGCCAGTAGGCCCGACAGGGGGAGTAATGAAAAACTGTTTTTT. It specifies CASRPDRGSNEKLFF. This chain connects TRBV19 to TRBJ1-4; 9 bases fit TRBD1. Germline trimming cut 6 bases from V and 4 bases from J; bases unmatched to any gene: 6. Looked up from germline, CDR1 is LNHDA and CDR2 is SQIVND (reference sequence). The CDR3 has 15 residues. The entire variable domain, with the rest obtained from reference TRBV19 and TRBJ1-4, is as follows: DGGITQSPKYLFRKEGQNVTLSCEQNLNHDAMYWYRQDPGQGLRLIYYSQIVNDFQKGDIAEGYSVSREKKESFPLTVTSAQKNPTAFYLCASRPDRGSNEKLFFGSGTQLSVL.